These 17 T cell receptor beta chains originate from one sample sequenced in a study of identical twins. TCRdb ran MiXCR on the 5' RACE reads and lists one entry per CDR3 protein. The data hold about 260,000 distinct CDR3 sequences, with roughly 7% observed a single time. These same data were also listed under a study on yellow fever vaccine responses in identical twins.

Sequenced input: memory (CD45RO+) T cells sorted from blood. These receptor sequences come from a woman between 18 and 29 years old in good health.

This clonotype was observed many times. The chain recombines TRBV24-1 with TRBJ1-2; perhaps TRBD1 as D (6 bases). V gave up 2 bases and J gave up 4 bases, with 16 bases separating them. Germline loops: CDR1 KGHDR, CDR2 SFDVKD. This CDR3 has 16 residues. The CDR3 DNA sequence: TGTGCCACCAGTGATTCTACAGGGTCCCGGGGCTATGGCTACACCTTC. This gives the protein CATSDSTGSRGYGYTF.

V gene TRBV10-3 combines with J gene TRBJ1-4; the D is unclear. Looked up from germline, CDR1 is ENHRY and CDR2 is SYGVKD. The CDR3 runs to 15 residues. V lost 0 bases, J lost 4 bases, and 9 bases lay in between. CDR3 in amino acids: CAISESTASNEKLFF. DNA for the CDR3: TGTGCCATCAGTGAGTCGACCGCCAGTAATGAAAAACTGTTTTTT.

This clonotype has just a few counts. The V gene is TRBV27, the J gene TRBJ2-2, with D maybe TRBD2 (6 bases). CDR3 size: 15 residues. Germline values: CDR1 MNHEY, CDR2 SMNVEV (reference sequence). The V end lost 4 bases, the J end lost 1 base, and 10 bases lay between the germline ends. As DNA, the CDR3 is TGTGCCAGCAGTTATAATAGCGGGAACACCGGGGAGCTGTTTTTT. Its translation: CASSYNSGNTGELFF.

This clonotype appeared a few times. This chain links TRBV29-1 with TRBJ1-4; weak D call: TRBD1 (6 bases). The CDR3 contains 13 residues. Germline V gene data show CDR1 as SQVTM and CDR2 as ANQGSEA. CDR3 DNA: TGCAGTGGGGCGCAGGGGAAGGATGAAAAACTGTTTTTT. It encodes CSGAQGKDEKLFF.

In this sample, this clonotype turned up many times. The J gene is TRBJ2-3, the V gene TRBV5-1; D not certain. The CDR3 is made up of 14 amino acids. Per the germline V gene, CDR1 is SGHRS and CDR2 is YFSETQ. V was clipped by 0 bases and J by 0 bases, with 5 bases between them. The CDR3 loop reads CASSLGTSTDTQYF. The DNA of the CDR3 is TGCGCCAGCAGCTTGGGTACTAGCACAGATACGCAGTATTTT.

This clonotype was observed many times. The V gene is TRBV3-1, the J gene TRBJ2-5; D may be TRBD1 or TRBD2 (5 bases each). The ends were cut back, 4 bases at V and 1 base at J, with 16 bases in the middle. The CDR3 contains 16 residues. Per the germline V gene, CDR1 is LGHDT and CDR2 is YNNKEL (reference sequence). Here the CDR3 reads CASSPYSGTTQETQYF. The DNA of the CDR3 is TGTGCCAGCAGCCCCTACTCCGGGACGACCCAAGAGACCCAGTACTTC.

This clonotype was observed a few times. One end of the junction varies from germline; a read error may be responsible. The V and J genes are TRBV24-1 and TRBJ2-3, with 12 bases aligning to TRBD2. Germline values: CDR1 KGHDR, CDR2 SFDVKD. The CDR3 spans 18 residues. The CDR3 DNA reads TGTGCCACCAGTGATTCAAGGACTAGCGGGACCTTCACAGATACTCAGTATTTT. This gives the protein CATSDSRTSGTFTDTQYF.

Many counts were recorded for this clonotype. The chain combines TRBV4-1 with TRBJ2-3, with TRBD2 matching over 10 bases. CDR1 is MGHRA and CDR2 is YSYEKL in the germline V gene. Unmatched junction bases numbered 4, after V lost 0 bases and J lost 1 base. The CDR3 spans 17 residues. The CDR3 region is CASSQDPLAGGTDTQYF. CDR3 nucleotides: TGCGCCAGCAGCCAAGATCCCCTAGCGGGAGGCACAGATACGCAGTATTTT.

The rearrangement joins TRBV16 to TRBJ1-3; D is unclear. CDR1 and CDR2 from the germline V gene are KGHSY and FQNENV. CDR3 size: 13 residues. The ends were cut back, 6 bases at V and 0 bases at J, with 6 bases in the middle. CDR3 coding DNA: TGTGCCAGCAGTGTTTTCTCTGGAAACACCATATATTTT. As protein: CASSVFSGNTIYF.

The chain employs TRBV5-6 and TRBJ2-1, with TRBD2 identical over 8 bases. Per germline, CDR1 SGHDT and CDR2 YYEEEE. This CDR3 region has 17 residues. V shed 5 bases, J shed 0 bases, and the junction held 10 bases outside the gene matches. CDR3 bases: TGTGCCAGCAGGGGTACGGGGGGGACCAGCTCCTACAATGAGCAGTTCTTC. The encoded protein is CASRGTGGTSSYNEQFF.

In its sample, this clonotype was seen many times. The chain recombines TRBV6-6 with TRBJ1-5; D ambiguous. The V gene lost 5 bases and the J gene lost 4 bases, with 6 bases spanning the gap. Looked up from germline, CDR1 is MNHNY and CDR2 is SVGAGI (reference sequence). CDR3 size: 12 residues. CDR3 amino acids: CASSPGNQPQHF. The CDR3 DNA is TGTGCCAGCAGTCCAGGAAATCAGCCCCAGCATTTT.

This clonotype has only a few counts. The V gene is TRBV5-6, the J gene TRBJ2-3; D not certain. Looked up from germline, CDR1 is SGHDT and CDR2 is YYEEEE. This CDR3 has 14 residues. Trimming shortened V by 4 bases and J by 2 bases, and 11 bases separated the two germline ends. The CDR3 nucleotides read TGTGCCAGCAGCCGTTACTCTAACACAGATACGCAGTATTTT. Translation gives CASSRYSNTDTQYF. The whole variable domain, remainder taken from reference TRBV5-6 and TRBJ2-3, is DAGVTQSPTHLIKTRGQQVTLRCSPKSGHDTVSWYQQALGQGPQFIFQYYEEEERQRGNFPDRFSGHQFPNYSSELNVNALLLGDSALYLCASSRYSNTDTQYFGPGTRLTVL.

This clonotype was seen a few times. The rearrangement uses TRBV6-1 and TRBJ2-2; D may be TRBD1 or TRBD2 (6 bases each). This CDR3 comprises 14 residues. The germline CDR1 and CDR2 sequences are MNHNS and SASEGT. With 7 bases removed from V and 5 bases from J, the gap between germline ends came to 14 bases. The CDR3 DNA sequence: TGTGCCAGCAACGCGGGAAGGGGGACCGGGGAGCTGTTTTTT. Its protein is CASNAGRGTGELFF.

V and J are TRBV12-3 or TRBV12-4 and TRBJ1-5, with 10 nucleotides matching TRBD1. V shed 6 bases and J 3 bases; nucleotides not matched to a gene: 5. The CDR3 sequence is 15 residues long. For the CDR3, the DNA is TGTGCCAGCAGATGGACAGGGGGGTACAATCAGCCCCAGCATTTT. This translates into CASRWTGGYNQPQHF.

This clonotype has at least ten counts. CDR3 nucleotides: TGTGCCAGCAGCCTACAGGTTAAGAACACTGAAGCTTTCTTT. The encoded protein is CASSLQVKNTEAFF. This chain links TRBV13 with TRBJ1-1; D is perhaps TRBD1 (5 bases). Trimming cost V 5 bases and J 1 base, with 11 bases left between them. This CDR3 comprises 14 residues. From germline, CDR1 is PRHDT and CDR2 FYEKMQ (reference sequence).

The CDR3 protein is CSVEKGGHEQYF. CDR3 in DNA: TGCAGCGTTGAGAAGGGGGGCCACGAGCAGTACTTC. The gene calls are TRBV29-1 and TRBJ2-7; tentatively, D is TRBD1 or TRBD2 (6 bases each). Germline V gene sequence: CDR1 SQVTM, CDR2 ANQGSEA. V was shortened by 3 bases and J by 5 bases, with 11 bases between the two germline ends. The CDR3 totals 12 residues.

The chain carries TRBV5-1 and TRBJ1-1, with D maybe TRBD1 (6 bases). CDR1 is SGHRS, CDR2 YFSETQ, per germline. With 0 bases removed from V and 4 bases from J, the gap between germline ends came to 10 bases. The CDR3 is 14 amino acids. In DNA, the CDR3 is TGCGCCAGCAGCTTGGATGGGGGGCCCACTGAAGCTTTCTTT. Its protein product is CASSLDGGPTEAFF.